Shown below are 12 T cell receptor beta chains from a single sample sequenced in a study of blood T cells in healthy people across ages. Using a J-beta primer mix together with a sample-barcoded 5' primer, a second PCR was run for roughly 7 to 12 cycles. TCRdb re-called the 5' RACE reads with MiXCR, one entry per CDR3 protein. This sample carries hundreds of thousands of distinct CDR3 sequences, about three fifths of them seen once, and the ten largest clones take around 22%. Material: blood. These receptors all come from a man aged 30-40 years in good health.

J is TRBJ1-2 and V is TRBV29-1, with D uncertain. CDR1 and CDR2 (germline): SQVTM, ANQGSEA. CDR3 length: 11 amino acids. Between the trimmed V and J ends, which lost 4 bases and 2 bases, there was a span of 5 bases. CDR3 loop: CSVGQNYGYTF. Written as DNA, the CDR3 is TGCAGCGTTGGGCAGAACTATGGCTACACCTTC.

In its sample, this clonotype was seen a few times. V gene TRBV5-1 combines with J gene TRBJ2-5, with TRBD1 identical over 11 bases. Trimming at V came to 4 bases and at J to 5 bases, leaving 7 bases not matched to a gene. Germline V lookup: CDR1 SGHRS, CDR2 YFSETQ. The CDR3 runs to 15 residues. The CDR3 here is CASSTRDRGFETQYF. CDR3 DNA: TGCGCCAGCAGCACCCGGGACAGGGGGTTTGAGACCCAGTACTTC.

Details on this clonotype: An end of the junction does not agree with germline; a read error may underlie this. The chain joins TRBV20-1 to TRBJ2-1, with 8 bases identical to TRBD2. The germline CDR1 and CDR2 sequences are DFQATT and SNEGSKA (reference sequence). The CDR3 sequence is 17 residues long. CDR3 region: CSARGGRAGVTYNKQFF. CDR3 nucleotide sequence: TGCAGTGCACGTGGGGGGCGAGCGGGGGTTACCTACAATAAGCAGTTCTTC.

The rearrangement joins TRBV27 to TRBJ2-3, with 16 bases fitting TRBD2. The CDR3 sequence is 20 residues long. V was pared by 6 bases and J by 6 bases, with 18 bases of the junction left unmatched. Germline loops: CDR1 MNHEY, CDR2 SMNVEV (reference sequence). The CDR3 nucleotides read TGTGCCAGCAGGGGGATCAATCCGGGACTAGCGGGGGGGCATGAGGATACGCAGTATTTT. Protein product: CASRGINPGLAGGHEDTQYF.

This clonotype was detected once. This sequence joins TRBV7-9 and TRBJ1-1, with D possibly being TRBD1 (5 bases). With 5 bases removed from V and 12 bases from J, the gap between germline ends came to 13 bases. The germline gives CDR1 SEHNR, CDR2 FQNEAQ (reference sequence). This CDR3 has 11 amino acids. CDR3 amino acids: CASSVLGPPFF. DNA of the CDR3: TGTGCCAGCAGCGTCCTGGGACCTCCTTTCTTT.

This clonotype was seen a handful of times. The chain links TRBV29-1 to TRBJ1-5; no reliable D call. This CDR3 spans 12 amino acids. Germline CDR1 SQVTM, CDR2 ANQGSEA. V was shortened by 7 bases and J by 0 bases, with 7 bases between the two germline ends. CDR3 DNA: TGCAGCGCCGTTTATAGCAATCAGCCCCAGCATTTT. Its protein is CSAVYSNQPQHF.

The chain recombines TRBV10-3 with TRBJ2-5; no reliable D call. CDR3 length equals 13 residues. Germline lookup yields CDR1 ENHRY and CDR2 SYGVKD. V was clipped by 4 bases and J by 4 bases, with 10 bases between them. CDR3 DNA: TGTGCCATCAGTGGGCAGGCAGGAGAGACCCAGTACTTC. Translated, it gives CAISGQAGETQYF.

This chain links TRBV10-3 with TRBJ1-2; 8 positions agree with TRBD1. This CDR3 has 15 amino acids. Germline loops: CDR1 ENHRY, CDR2 SYGVKD. V lost 0 bases to trimming and J lost 6 bases; unmatched junction nucleotides: 6. CDR3: CAISESTGTGDGYTF. CDR3 DNA: TGTGCCATCAGTGAGTCTACCGGGACAGGCGATGGCTACACCTTC.

The chain has TRBV18 and TRBJ1-6; the D gene is possibly TRBD1 (5 bases). CDR3 size: 15 residues. Germline loops: CDR1 KGHSH, CDR2 LQKENI. Trimming stripped 3 bases from V and 2 bases from J, with 8 bases between. The CDR3 coding sequence is TGTGCCAGCTCACCGGCGGGACCCTATAATTCACCCCTCCACTTT. It specifies CASSPAGPYNSPLHF.

This clonotype occurred a few times. This rearrangement joins TRBV12-3 or TRBV12-4 to TRBJ2-5, with TRBD2 matching 11 bases. This CDR3 has 16 amino acids. Trimming at V came to 3 bases and at J to 4 bases, leaving 7 bases not matched to a gene. Here the CDR3 reads CASSFLLAGGLETQYF. The CDR3, as DNA: TGTGCCAGCAGTTTTTTGCTAGCGGGAGGACTAGAGACCCAGTACTTC.

The J gene is TRBJ2-5, the V gene TRBV2; a possible D gene is TRBD2 (5 bases). The J call is in doubt because the DNA end fits TRBJ2-7 better. This CDR3 is built from 15 residues. The germline gives CDR1 SNHLY, CDR2 FYNNEI. CDR3 residues: CASSVLVDFNNEQYF. The CDR3 region has the DNA TGTGCCAGCAGTGTACTAGTCGACTTTAACAACGAGCAGTACTTC.

The gene calls are TRBV29-1 and TRBJ2-7; 7 nucleotides agree with TRBD2. J gave up 2 bases and V 6 bases, and 10 bases lay outside the gene matches. This CDR3 is 14 amino acids long. Germline V gene sequence: CDR1 SQVTM, CDR2 ANQGSEA. For the CDR3, the DNA is TGCAGCGTGGGGGAACTAGCGAGAACCTACGAGCAGTACTTC. Protein sequence: CSVGELARTYEQYF.